The rows below give T cell receptor beta chains drawn from one sample of a study of blood T cell repertoires in COVID-19. TCRdb's copy holds only in-frame clones and misses some; the assay was immunoSEQ multiplex PCR. The sample contains some 320,000 clones, roughly nine tenths of which appear only once. Sequencing was performed on PBMCs or T cells enriched from blood (not recorded which). Every receptor here comes from a man aged 55 to 70 who had recovered from COVID-19. CDR3s leave out the opening cysteine and the closing phenylalanine or tryptophan. The order of the fields is CDR3 length, V gene, D gene, clone size, J gene, CDR3 protein. A D gene is named only where the DNA matches it firmly. Expanded clones get a size class; other rows say once, few or many, or leave the size out.

len: 11; v_gene: TRBV29-1; d_gene: NA; abundance: NA; j_gene: TRBJ1-5; CDR3aa: SVAQGIYQPQH
len: 8; v_gene: TRBV7-2; d_gene: NA; abundance: NA; j_gene: TRBJ1-1; CDR3aa: ASRVYEAF
len: 17; v_gene: TRBV2; d_gene: TRBD1; abundance: NA; j_gene: TRBJ2-6; CDR3aa: ASSPKRTGLTSGANVLT
len: 13; v_gene: TRBV19; d_gene: NA; abundance: NA; j_gene: TRBJ1-1; CDR3aa: ASSIGRLMNTEAF
len: 12; v_gene: TRBV6-5; d_gene: NA; abundance: once; j_gene: TRBJ2-7; CDR3aa: ASRGDRQKYEQY
len: 13; v_gene: TRBV9; d_gene: TRBD1; abundance: NA; j_gene: TRBJ2-3; CDR3aa: ASSLRDSRSDTQY
len: 17; v_gene: TRBV4-1; d_gene: TRBD2; abundance: NA; j_gene: TRBJ2-1; CDR3aa: ATSQRVLVSGRAPNEQF
len: 12; v_gene: TRBV27; d_gene: TRBD1; abundance: NA; j_gene: TRBJ2-7; CDR3aa: ASSLTRGPYEQY
len: 11; v_gene: TRBV29-1; d_gene: TRBD1; abundance: NA; j_gene: TRBJ2-7; CDR3aa: SVEDSGRGKQY
len: 17; v_gene: TRBV3-1/TRBV3-2; d_gene: TRBD2; abundance: NA; j_gene: TRBJ2-4; CDR3aa: ASSQDSRPTSGKGTIQY
len: 11; v_gene: TRBV6-5; d_gene: NA; abundance: NA; j_gene: TRBJ2-7; CDR3aa: ASSPGSGPEQY
len: 14; v_gene: TRBV27; d_gene: NA; abundance: once; j_gene: TRBJ2-7; CDR3aa: ASSLRISTENYEQY
len: 13; v_gene: TRBV5-6; d_gene: TRBD1; abundance: once; j_gene: TRBJ1-2; CDR3aa: ASSLAQGANYGYT
len: 13; v_gene: TRBV10-2; d_gene: NA; abundance: NA; j_gene: TRBJ1-5; CDR3aa: ASSESLYSNQPQH
len: 12; v_gene: TRBV18; d_gene: NA; abundance: NA; j_gene: TRBJ1-5; CDR3aa: ASSPRQGNQPQH
len: 13; v_gene: TRBV19; d_gene: TRBD1; abundance: NA; j_gene: TRBJ1-5; CDR3aa: ASSPTGWASRPQH
len: 13; v_gene: TRBV14; d_gene: NA; abundance: NA; j_gene: TRBJ2-1; CDR3aa: ASSQGPANYNEQF
len: 14; v_gene: TRBV4-1; d_gene: NA; abundance: NA; j_gene: TRBJ2-1; CDR3aa: ASSQDSGLAYNEQF
len: 12; v_gene: TRBV19; d_gene: NA; abundance: NA; j_gene: TRBJ2-6; CDR3aa: ASSEGAGANVLT
len: 12; v_gene: TRBV3-1/TRBV3-2; d_gene: TRBD2; abundance: NA; j_gene: TRBJ2-7; CDR3aa: ASSHRTSSYEQY
len: 11; v_gene: TRBV12-3/TRBV12-4; d_gene: NA; abundance: NA; j_gene: TRBJ2-7; CDR3aa: ASSEDRNYEQY
len: 15; v_gene: TRBV5-1; d_gene: TRBD1; abundance: few; j_gene: TRBJ1-1; CDR3aa: ASSPWGQGAGDTEAF
len: 14; v_gene: TRBV4-1; d_gene: TRBD1; abundance: NA; j_gene: TRBJ1-2; CDR3aa: ASSHEWREGAYGYT
len: 14; v_gene: TRBV5-1; d_gene: TRBD1; abundance: NA; j_gene: TRBJ2-5; CDR3aa: ASSGGQGRFLETQY
len: 10; v_gene: TRBV10-3; d_gene: NA; abundance: NA; j_gene: TRBJ1-1; CDR3aa: AISEGATEAF
len: 16; v_gene: TRBV7-8; d_gene: NA; abundance: NA; j_gene: TRBJ1-5; CDR3aa: ASSRDLFGKGSNQPQH
len: 11; v_gene: TRBV12-3/TRBV12-4; d_gene: NA; abundance: NA; j_gene: TRBJ2-1; CDR3aa: ASKDRAYNEQF
len: 16; v_gene: TRBV18; d_gene: NA; abundance: NA; j_gene: TRBJ2-1; CDR3aa: ASSPKSGVGASYNEQF
len: 13; v_gene: TRBV4-1; d_gene: TRBD1; abundance: NA; j_gene: TRBJ1-2; CDR3aa: ASADPGQGLYGYT
len: 13; v_gene: TRBV19; d_gene: TRBD1; abundance: NA; j_gene: TRBJ2-1; CDR3aa: ASSTTGGTGNEQF
len: 10; v_gene: TRBV6-5; d_gene: NA; abundance: NA; j_gene: TRBJ1-5; CDR3aa: ASRAGNQPQH
len: 12; v_gene: TRBV5-4; d_gene: NA; abundance: NA; j_gene: TRBJ1-2; CDR3aa: ASSLGGAPYGYT
len: 12; v_gene: TRBV6-5; d_gene: TRBD1; abundance: NA; j_gene: TRBJ1-5; CDR3aa: ASSKRGPEQPQH
len: 14; v_gene: TRBV5-5; d_gene: NA; abundance: NA; j_gene: TRBJ2-1; CDR3aa: ASSSTGYSSYNEQF
len: 15; v_gene: TRBV9; d_gene: NA; abundance: NA; j_gene: TRBJ1-3; CDR3aa: ASSVGAGPSIGNTIY
len: 11; v_gene: TRBV9; d_gene: NA; abundance: NA; j_gene: TRBJ1-1; CDR3aa: ASSVAAGTEAF
len: 13; v_gene: TRBV2; d_gene: NA; abundance: NA; j_gene: TRBJ1-5; CDR3aa: ASKGARNSNQPQH
len: 12; v_gene: TRBV28; d_gene: NA; abundance: NA; j_gene: TRBJ2-1; CDR3aa: ASSFRVSYNEQF
len: 11; v_gene: TRBV4-3; d_gene: NA; abundance: once; j_gene: TRBJ1-5; CDR3aa: ASSQSLNQPQH
len: 16; v_gene: TRBV5-6; d_gene: TRBD1; abundance: NA; j_gene: TRBJ1-3; CDR3aa: ASSLQGQTGSGGNTIY
len: 17; v_gene: TRBV7-2; d_gene: TRBD2; abundance: few; j_gene: TRBJ2-2; CDR3aa: ASSLGATSAKTNTGELF
len: 13; v_gene: TRBV5-1; d_gene: TRBD2; abundance: NA; j_gene: TRBJ2-1; CDR3aa: ASTPAGGGYNEQF
len: 13; v_gene: TRBV11-2; d_gene: NA; abundance: NA; j_gene: TRBJ2-1; CDR3aa: ASSLDGSSYNEQF